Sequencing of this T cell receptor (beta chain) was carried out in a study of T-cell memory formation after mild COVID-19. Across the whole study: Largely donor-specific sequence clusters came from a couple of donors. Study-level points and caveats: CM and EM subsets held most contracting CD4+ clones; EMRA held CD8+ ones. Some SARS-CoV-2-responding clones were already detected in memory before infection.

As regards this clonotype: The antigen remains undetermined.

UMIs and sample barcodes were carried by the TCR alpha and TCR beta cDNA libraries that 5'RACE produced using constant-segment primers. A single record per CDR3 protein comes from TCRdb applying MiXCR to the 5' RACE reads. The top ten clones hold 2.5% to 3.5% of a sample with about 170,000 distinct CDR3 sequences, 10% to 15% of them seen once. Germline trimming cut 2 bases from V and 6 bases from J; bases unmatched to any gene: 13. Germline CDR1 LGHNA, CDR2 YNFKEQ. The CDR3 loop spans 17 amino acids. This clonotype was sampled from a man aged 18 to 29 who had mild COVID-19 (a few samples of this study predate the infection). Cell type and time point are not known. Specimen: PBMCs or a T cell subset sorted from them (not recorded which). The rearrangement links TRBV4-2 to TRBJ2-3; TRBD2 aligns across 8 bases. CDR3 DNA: TGTGCCAGCAGCCAACGGAATAGCGGGATCCCCGGGGATACGCAGTATTTT. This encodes CASSQRNSGIPGDTQYF.